The 30 T cell receptor beta chains below all came from one sample that was sequenced in a study of CD8+CD57+ T cells in acquired aplastic anemia. Only patients with CD8+CD57+ cell expansion on flow cytometry were chosen for sequencing. Genomic DNA, serving as template, underwent TCR beta VDJ and CDR3 profiling. MiXCR, run by TCRdb on the reads, gives a single entry per CDR3 protein. The data contain some 200,000 distinct CDR3 sequences, 50% to 70% of them seen just once; the ten biggest clones take up about 60%. Sequenced material: sorted CD4+, CD8+, or CD8+CD57+ T cells (not recorded which) from PBMCs. Receptors originate from a human donor with aplastic anemia.

The chain has TRBV12-5 and TRBJ2-5; D is perhaps TRBD2 (6 bases). There are 12 residues in the CDR3. The ends were cut back, 8 bases at V and 5 bases at J, with 12 bases in the middle. Looked up from germline, CDR1 is LGHNT and CDR2 is FRNRAP. CDR3 in DNA: TGTGCTAGTAGCCGGAGGGCTGAGACCCAGTACTTC. It translates to CASSRRAETQYF.

The rearrangement uses TRBV4-3 and TRBJ1-1; D is ambiguous. From germline, CDR1 is LGHNA and CDR2 YSLEER. V lost 3 bases and J 5 bases, leaving 4 bases between the germline ends. This CDR3 comprises 11 residues. The CDR3 nucleotides are TGCGCCAGCAGCCATCCAACTGAAGCTTTCTTT. Translated: CASSHPTEAFF.

This clonotype has just one count. The J gene is TRBJ2-7, the V gene TRBV29-1, with 11 nucleotides matching TRBD1. CDR3 length: 13 amino acids. V was pared by 6 bases and J by 4 bases, with 5 bases of the junction left unmatched. CDR1 and CDR2 from the germline V gene are SQVTM and ANQGSEA. CDR3 in amino acids: CSVGQGARYEQYF. In nucleotides, the CDR3 is TGCAGCGTAGGACAGGGGGCGAGGTACGAGCAGTACTTC.

J is TRBJ1-1 and V is TRBV20-1, with 10 bases that match TRBD1. CDR1 and CDR2 from the germline V gene are DFQATT and SNEGSKA (reference sequence). V trimming: 5 bases; J trimming: 11 bases; junction bases outside the gene matches: 17. CDR3 length: 15 amino acids. This CDR3 reads CSARPRDRGFVSAFF. Here the CDR3 DNA reads TGCAGTGCTCGCCCGAGGGACAGGGGTTTCGTTTCTGCTTTCTTT.

The chain has TRBV15 and TRBJ2-5, with TRBD1 identical over 10 bases. The germline CDR1 and CDR2 sequences are LNHNV and YYDKDF (reference sequence). This CDR3 is built from 18 residues. V shed 2 bases, J shed 2 bases, and the junction held 11 bases outside the gene matches. In DNA, the CDR3 is TGTGCCACCAGCAGACCATTTCCGGGACAGGGGCGACAAGAGACCCAGTACTTC. This codes for CATSRPFPGQGRQETQYF. Using reference TRBV15 and TRBJ2-5 for the parts outside the CDR3, the full variable domain is DAMVIQNPRYQVTQFGKPVTLSCSQTLNHNVMYWYQQKSSQAPKLLFHYYDKDFNNEADTPDNFQSRRPNTSFCFLDIRSPGLGDTAMYLCATSRPFPGQGRQETQYFGPGTRLLVL.

The CDR3 nucleotides are TGTGCCAGCAGCCCCCAGAGAGGCACTGAAGCTTTCTTT. Amino acids: CASSPQRGTEAFF. The chain links TRBV9 to TRBJ1-1; D remains unclear. V was shortened by 4 bases and J by 4 bases, with 11 bases between the two germline ends. The CDR3 length is 13 residues. Germline V gene data show CDR1 as SGDLS and CDR2 as YYNGEE.

Worth noting for this clonotype: The CDR3 end shows no conserved phenylalanine or tryptophan, and so a read error is likely. Because the CDR3's place on the DNA is in doubt, the DNA is left out and the CDR3 is given as listed by TCRdb. The V and J genes are TRBV10-1 and TRBJ1-6; the D call in the table, TRBD1, was not verified against the DNA. CDR1 and CDR2 (germline): WNHNN, SYGVQD (reference sequence). The CDR3 totals 13 residues, both ends included. The CDR3 sequence is CASGTRDTGCVHY.

This clonotype was detected once. V gene TRBV20-1 combines with J gene TRBJ2-7; D unresolved. With 4 bases removed from V and 6 bases from J, the gap between germline ends came to 7 bases. Germline-derived CDR1 and CDR2 are DFQATT and SNEGSKA (reference sequence). The length of the CDR3 is 10 residues. CDR3 bases: TGCAGTGCTACGTGGGGCGAGCAGTACTTC. Its protein is CSATWGEQYF.

The chain carries TRBV29-1 and TRBJ2-5, with D perhaps TRBD1 (6 bases). V lost 1 base and J lost 5, with 17 bases in between. This CDR3 contains 15 residues. Germline assignment: CDR1 SQVTM and CDR2 ANQGSEA. Here the CDR3 DNA reads TGCAGCGTTGAAGGTGCGGCCTCCAGGGGCGAGACCCAGTACTTC. It encodes CSVEGAASRGETQYF.

Of note for this clonotype: Mismatch with germline at one junction end may stem from a read error. The chain employs TRBV7-9 and TRBJ2-7, with D possibly being TRBD2 (6 bases). CDR3 length: 14 residues. Per germline, CDR1 SEHNR and CDR2 FQNEAQ (reference sequence). The DNA of the CDR3 is TGTGCCAGCAGCCCGCGGGACGCCCTTCACCCGACCAGCTTC. It is translated as CASSPRDALHPTSF.

The CDR3 is CASSSGNTEAFF. The CDR3 DNA reads TGCGCCAGCAGCTCCGGGAACACTGAAGCTTTCTTT. V and J are TRBV5-1 and TRBJ1-1; D is unclear. V gave up 3 bases and J gave up 1 base, with 4 bases separating them. Germline V gene lookup returns CDR1 SGHRS and CDR2 YFSETQ. The CDR3 contains 12 residues. Combining the CDR3 with reference TRBV5-1 and TRBJ1-1 gives the whole variable domain KAGVTQTPRYLIKTRGQQVTLSCSPISGHRSVSWYQQTPGQGLQFLFEYFSETQRNKGNFPGRFSGRQFSNSRSEMNVSTLELGDSALYLCASSSGNTEAFFGQGTRLTVV.

This clonotype was seen only a few times. V is TRBV24-1 and J is TRBJ1-2; TRBD1 matches 9 bases. The CDR3 contains 15 residues. J lost 3 bases, V lost 3 bases, and 4 bases had no gene match. The V gene's germline CDR1 is KGHDR and CDR2 SFDVKD. The CDR3 DNA sequence: TGTGCCACCAGTGATCCGACAGGGGGATACTATGGCTACACCTTC. It translates to CATSDPTGGYYGYTF.

This chain connects TRBV5-1 to TRBJ1-5; 8 bases fit TRBD1. V gave up 5 bases and J gave up 7 bases; unmatched junction bases: 8. The CDR3 extends over 14 amino acids. CDR1 is SGHRS and CDR2 is YFSETQ in the germline V gene. The CDR3 loop is CASRSGQGMQPQHF. CDR3 DNA sequence: TGCGCCAGCAGGTCCGGACAGGGTATGCAGCCCCAGCATTTT. Complete variable domain (other parts from reference TRBV5-1 and TRBJ1-5): KAGVTQTPRYLIKTRGQQVTLSCSPISGHRSVSWYQQTPGQGLQFLFEYFSETQRNKGNFPGRFSGRQFSNSRSEMNVSTLELGDSALYLCASRSGQGMQPQHFGDGTRLSIL.

This chain links TRBV5-1 with TRBJ2-7, with 8 positions matching TRBD1. In germline, CDR1 is SGHRS, CDR2 YFSETQ. Losses at the gene ends were 4 bases for V and 5 bases for J; bases not matched to a gene: 5. The CDR3 totals 13 residues. In nucleotides, the CDR3 is TGCGCCAGCAGCATGACAGGGGCGGACGAGCAGTACTTC. It codes for CASSMTGADEQYF.

The chain's CDR3 is CSARVGTEAFF. The CDR3 region has the DNA TGCAGTGCTAGAGTGGGCACTGAAGCTTTCTTT. The V gene is TRBV20-1, the J gene TRBJ1-1; D gene ambiguous. The CDR3 consists of 11 residues. The V and J ends lost 1 base and 4 bases respectively, with 4 bases between them. From germline, CDR1 is DFQATT and CDR2 SNEGSKA (reference sequence).

The V gene is TRBV7-8, the J gene TRBJ1-5, with no clear D. Trimming left V 1 base short and J 3 bases short, with 4 bases between. The CDR3 contains 13 residues. Germline V CDR1 and CDR2: SGHVS, FQNEAQ. The CDR3 DNA sequence: TGTGCCAGCAGCTTAGGTACCAATCAGCCCCAGCATTTT. Protein sequence: CASSLGTNQPQHF.

The rearrangement links TRBV6-5 to TRBJ1-3; unclear D gene. This CDR3 has 15 residues. V shed 0 bases and J shed 0 bases, with 6 bases lying between them. Per the germline V gene, CDR1 is MNHEY and CDR2 is SVGAGI. CDR3 DNA: TGTGCCAGCAGTTACTCATGGAACTCTGGAAACACCATATATTTT. Translated: CASSYSWNSGNTIYF.

Concerning this clonotype: It is likely a read error, because the conserved phenylalanine at the end of the CDR3 is missing. The chain has TRBV7-8 and TRBJ2-7; D possibly matches TRBD1 or TRBD2 (6 bases each). The length of the CDR3 is 14 residues. The V gene's germline CDR1 is SGHVS and CDR2 FQNEAQ. Trimming stripped 3 bases from V and 3 bases from J, with 12 bases between. The CDR3 here is CASSFRGAFYEQYS. DNA of the CDR3: TGTGCCAGCAGCTTTAGGGGGGCATTCTACGAGCAGTACTCC.

CDR3 amino acids: CASSRVLATEAFF. CDR3 nucleotides: TGTGCCAGCAGTAGGGTCCTTGCCACTGAAGCTTTCTTT. The genes are TRBV2 and TRBJ1-1, with unresolved D. Germline lookup yields CDR1 SNHLY and CDR2 FYNNEI. This CDR3 region has 13 residues. The V and J ends lost 5 bases and 4 bases respectively, with 11 bases between them.

This chain uses TRBV7-9 with TRBJ1-5; perhaps TRBD1 as D (5 bases). Trimming took 0 bases from V and 1 from J, leaving 7 bases between them. Germline CDR1 is SEHNR and CDR2 is FQNEAQ (reference sequence). CDR3 length: 15 amino acids. CDR3 nucleotides: TGTGCCAGCAGCTTAGCCAGGGACAGCAATCAGCCCCAGCATTTT. This translates into CASSLARDSNQPQHF.

CDR3 bases: TGCAGTGCAACGGGACTAGCGGGCCTGTTCTTC. This gives the protein CSATGLAGLFF. This chain links TRBV29-1 with TRBJ2-1; 12 nucleotides line up with TRBD2. Germline loops: CDR1 SQVTM, CDR2 ANQGSEA. This CDR3 has 11 amino acids.

The CDR3 region is CATSDGGTGSPGEQYF. CDR3 in DNA: TGTGCCACCAGTGACGGAGGGACAGGCTCCCCGGGAGAGCAGTACTTC. This chain joins TRBV24-1 and TRBJ2-7; 8 bases agree with TRBD1. With 4 bases clipped from V and 7 bases from J, the junction kept 14 bases outside the gene matches. The V gene's germline CDR1 is KGHDR and CDR2 SFDVKD. The CDR3 sequence is 16 residues long.

The rearrangement links TRBV10-2 to TRBJ2-7; no clear D. The CDR3 length is 15 residues. Trimming took 10 bases from V and 0 from J, leaving 19 bases between them. Germline V CDR1 and CDR2: WSHSY, SAAADI. CDR3 DNA: TGCGCCACGAGCACTCGGCAGCCAAGCTCCTACGAGCAGTACTTC. This codes for CATSTRQPSSYEQYF.

This clonotype was found a few times. An end of the junction does not agree with germline; a read error may underlie this. The CDR3 loop is CAASSRGLGDYNEQFF. The CDR3 coding sequence is TGTGCCGCCAGCAGCCGCGGACTAGGGGACTACAATGAGCAGTTCTTC. V gene TRBV15 combines with J gene TRBJ2-1; 7 bases agree with TRBD2. Germline lookup yields CDR1 LNHNV and CDR2 YYDKDF (reference sequence). The CDR3 is 16 residues long.

The chain has TRBV2 and TRBJ2-7; D unclear. Trimming pared 5 bases from V and 1 base from J, leaving 12 bases between. Germline assignment: CDR1 SNHLY and CDR2 FYNNEI. The CDR3 covers 14 residues. The chain's CDR3 is CASSLSTASYEQYF. For the CDR3, the DNA is TGTGCCAGCAGTTTATCGACTGCTTCCTACGAGCAGTACTTC.

This clonotype has at least ten counts. The chain links TRBV9 to TRBJ2-5, with D perhaps TRBD2 (5 bases). V lost 6 bases and J lost 2, with 14 bases in between. Germline V gene data show CDR1 as SGDLS and CDR2 as YYNGEE. The CDR3 has 14 amino acids. Here the CDR3 DNA reads TGTGCCAGCAACCCTGGAGGCAGACAAGAGACCCAGTACTTC. The encoded protein is CASNPGGRQETQYF.

This clonotype turned up a few times. A single base separates this from a much larger clone, so it may be a read error. The CDR3 region is CASSDTTGGLFF. CDR3 DNA sequence: TGTGCCAGCAGTGACACCACCGGGGGGCTGTTTTTT. This chain connects TRBV13 to TRBJ2-2; D is possibly TRBD2 (6 bases). There are 12 residues in the CDR3. Germline V gene lookup returns CDR1 PRHDT and CDR2 FYEKMQ (reference sequence).

The chain combines TRBV10-3 with TRBJ2-2, with 8 bases aligning to TRBD1. The germline gives CDR1 ENHRY, CDR2 SYGVKD. With 2 bases clipped from V and 4 bases from J, the junction kept 6 bases outside the gene matches. This CDR3 is built from 16 residues. The CDR3 reads CAISEGAGGGTGELFF. CDR3 DNA: TGTGCCATCAGTGAGGGGGCAGGGGGCGGCACCGGGGAGCTGTTTTTT.

The V gene is TRBV2, the J gene TRBJ1-6; D not certain. The ends were cut back, 4 bases at V and 7 bases at J, with 17 bases in the middle. Looked up from germline, CDR1 is SNHLY and CDR2 is FYNNEI. This CDR3 spans 16 amino acids. The chain's CDR3 is CASSVFGGSPNSPLHF. DNA for the CDR3: TGTGCCAGCAGTGTGTTTGGTGGCAGCCCAAATTCACCCCTCCACTTT. The full variable domain, its missing parts supplied by reference TRBV2 and TRBJ1-6, is EPEVTQTPSHQVTQMGQEVILRCVPISNHLYFYWYRQILGQKVEFLVSFYNNEISEKSEIFDDQFSVERPDGSNFTLKIRSTKLEDSAMYFCASSVFGGSPNSPLHFGNGTRLTVT.

This chain joins TRBV2 and TRBJ2-5; D may be TRBD2 (6 bases). Germline CDR1 reads SNHLY; CDR2 reads FYNNEI. Trimming pared 5 bases from V and 5 bases from J, leaving 15 bases between. This CDR3 has 14 amino acids. The CDR3 loop is CASSRLGAGETQYF. DNA for the CDR3: TGTGCCAGCAGTAGACTAGGGGCCGGGGAGACCCAGTACTTC.